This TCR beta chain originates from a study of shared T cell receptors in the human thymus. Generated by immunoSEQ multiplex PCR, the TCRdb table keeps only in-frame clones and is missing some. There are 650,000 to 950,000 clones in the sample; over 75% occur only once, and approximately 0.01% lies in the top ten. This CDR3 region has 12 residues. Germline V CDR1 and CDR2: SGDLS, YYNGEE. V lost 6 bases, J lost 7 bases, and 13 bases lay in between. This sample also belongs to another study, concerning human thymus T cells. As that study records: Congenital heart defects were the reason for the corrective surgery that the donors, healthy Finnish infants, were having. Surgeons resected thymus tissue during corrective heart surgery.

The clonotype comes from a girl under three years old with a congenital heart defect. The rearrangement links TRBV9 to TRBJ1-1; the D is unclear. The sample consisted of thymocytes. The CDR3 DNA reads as TGTGCCAGCATAGGCCCAGGCAATGAAGCTTTCTTT. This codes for CASIGPGNEAFF.